Following are 14 T cell receptor beta chains from one sample sequenced in a study of T cells in women clearing cervical HPV infection (dated by TCRdb to the late 2010s). Libraries were constructed by the immunoSEQ multiplex PCR assay. In TCRdb, the immuneACCESS table is reduced to in-frame sequences with V and J assigned. These tables do not hold every clone; where another copy was compared, an unresolved V gene accounts for under half, and the others remain unexplained. In this sample's table one finds about 35,000 clones. The ten largest account for 6.8% of the sample. Material for sequencing was blood buffy coat. The receptors derive from a woman aged 18 to 69 with a cervical HPV16 infection that either progressed to CIN3+ or cleared (not recorded which).

About this clone itself: The read gets to within 3 residues of the CDR3 end, and the germline J gene fills in the rest. This rearrangement joins TRBV14 to TRBJ1-1; D not resolved. The CDR3 sequence is 14 residues long. Germline V gene lookup returns CDR1 SGHDN and CDR2 FVKESK. Incomplete CDR3 DNA: TGTGCCAGCAGCGAGTTGAGGGCCGTCGGTGGG. It specifies CASSELRAVGG. The CDR3 in its entirety is CASSELRAVGGAFF.

As to this clone: The CDR3 goes on 3 residues after the read ends, and that part is filled in from the germline J gene. This chain connects TRBV9 to TRBJ2-3; tentative D call: TRBD2 (5 bases). This CDR3 has 11 residues. Germline CDR1 reads SGDLS; CDR2 reads YYNGEE. The V gene lost 5 bases and the J gene lost 6 bases, with 7 bases spanning the gap. CDR3 DNA, as far as it was read: TGTGCCAGCAGGCGAGGGGATACG. Residues: CASRRGDT. The CDR3 in its entirety is CASRRGDTQYF.

Points on this clone: The read ends 3 residues shy of where the CDR3 ends; the end is completed using the germline J gene. The V call is TRBV5-4, the J call TRBJ2-2; maybe TRBD2 (7 bases). Trimming removed 3 bases from V and 0 bases from J, with 12 bases in between. The germline gives CDR1 SGHNT, CDR2 YYREEE (reference sequence). The CDR3 runs to 16 residues. CDR3 sequence: CASSSAGAANTGELFF. The CDR3 DNA, read in part, is TGTGCCAGCAGCTCCGCGGGGGCCGCGAACACCGGGGAG.

In the case of this clone: The sequence runs out 3 residues before the end of the CDR3; the remainder is reconstructed from the germline J gene. This chain joins TRBV30 and TRBJ2-1, with 10 bases that match TRBD2. Trimming at V came to 2 bases and at J to 8 bases, leaving 12 bases not matched to a gene. There are 16 residues in the CDR3. Germline CDR1 is GTSNPN and CDR2 is SVGIG (reference sequence). This CDR3 reads CAWSSTAGGPVYEQFF. The covered CDR3 bases are TGTGCCTGGAGTTCGACAGCGGGAGGGCCTGTATATGAG.

About this clone itself: The sequenced fragment ends 3 residues before the CDR3 boundary, so the rest is inferred from the germline J gene. The chain carries TRBV7-9 and TRBJ2-3; 11 positions match TRBD2. Germline loops: CDR1 SEHNR, CDR2 FQNEAQ (reference sequence). Trimming cost V 5 bases and J 8 bases; bases outside gene matches: 6. The CDR3 length is 14 residues. Partial CDR3 DNA: TGTGCCAGCAGCAGTAGCGGGGGGGAAGTTACG. Translating it yields CASSSSGGEVT. The full-length CDR3 reads as CASSSSGGEVTQYF.

CDR3 sequence: CAWSLADNQPQHF. Partial CDR3 DNA: TGTGCCTGGAGTTTGGCAGACAATCAGCCC. The V gene is TRBV30, the J gene TRBJ1-5; D is unclear. The read halts 3 residues ahead of the CDR3 end, with the missing end drawn from the germline J gene. Looked up from germline, CDR1 is GTSNPN and CDR2 is SVGIG (reference sequence). Trimming stripped 2 bases from V and 3 bases from J, with 8 bases between. This CDR3 comprises 13 residues.

About this clone itself: Read coverage stops 3 residues before the CDR3 terminus; the germline J gene supplies the remainder. The rearrangement joins TRBV4-2 to TRBJ2-1, with 9 bases aligning to TRBD2. V lost 2 bases, J lost 4 bases, and 3 bases stayed unmatched. This CDR3 contains 15 residues. The germline gives CDR1 LGHNA, CDR2 YNFKEQ. CDR3 DNA, as far as it was read: TGTGCCAGCAGCCAATTCCTAGCGGGGTACAATGAG. Protein sequence: CASSQFLAGYNE. The entire CDR3 sequence reads CASSQFLAGYNEQFF.

A remark on this clone: The read stops 3 residues short of the end of the CDR3; the missing end is completed from the germline J gene. This chain joins TRBV24-1 and TRBJ2-2; 8 nucleotides agree with TRBD2. Germline CDR1 and CDR2: KGHDR and SFDVKD. The CDR3 covers 14 residues. V lost 9 bases to trimming and J lost 6 bases; unmatched junction nucleotides: 8. The covered CDR3 bases are TGTGCCACCCATCGGACTAGCAATCCCGGGGAG. Its protein is CATHRTSNPGE. The full CDR3 sequence reads CATHRTSNPGELFF.

For this clone: The read falls 3 residues short of the CDR3 end, and the missing part is taken from the germline J gene. V gene TRBV6-1 combines with J gene TRBJ1-2, with D tentatively TRBD1 (5 bases). Per germline, CDR1 MNHNS and CDR2 SASEGT. CDR3 size: 15 residues. The germline V and J ends were trimmed by 0 bases and 6 bases, with 14 bases remaining between them. CDR3 bases read: TGTGCCAGCAGTGAAGCCCCGGGACGGGGGGATGGC. Translating gives CASSEAPGRGDG. The full CDR3 reads CASSEAPGRGDGYTF.

A note on this clone: The read terminates 3 residues ahead of where the CDR3 ends, so the germline J gene completes it. The chain employs TRBV2 and TRBJ1-1, with D unclear. The CDR3 contains 13 residues. Germline CDR1 reads SNHLY; CDR2 reads FYNNEI. The CDR3 loop is CASSEVVNPGAFF. The CDR3 bases that were read are TGTGCCAGCAGTGAAGTTGTAAATCCCGGG.

Of note for this clone: The read ends 3 residues shy of where the CDR3 ends; the end is completed using the germline J gene. The chain couples TRBV6-1 to TRBJ1-5, with TRBD1 identical over 9 bases. The J segment lost 4 bases and the V segment lost 3 bases, leaving 4 bases of the junction unmatched. The CDR3 extends over 15 amino acids. Germline values: CDR1 MNHNS, CDR2 SASEGT. The sequenced CDR3 bases are TGTGCCAGCAGTGACCGGGACAGGGATAATCAGCCC. Translating it yields CASSDRDRDNQP. The whole CDR3 sequence reads CASSDRDRDNQPQHF.

Concerning this clone: The CDR3 goes on 3 residues after the read ends, and that part is filled in from the germline J gene. The chain joins TRBV10-1 to TRBJ2-3, with 7 bases that match TRBD1. V shed 5 bases, J shed 3 bases, and the junction held 8 bases outside the gene matches. The CDR3 consists of 15 residues. The germline gives CDR1 WNHNN, CDR2 SYGVQD (reference sequence). CDR3 residues: CASSLEDRNTDTQYF. The sequenced part of the CDR3 DNA is TGCGCCAGCAGTCTGGAGGACAGGAATACAGATACG.

To note about this clone: The CDR3 end is not reached by the read, which stops 3 residues before it; the germline J gene fills it in. The chain links TRBV19 to TRBJ2-7, with 14 bases identical to TRBD2. Germline lookup yields CDR1 LNHDA and CDR2 SQIVND (reference sequence). This CDR3 has 15 amino acids. Unmatched junction bases numbered 2, after V lost 3 bases and J lost 4 bases. The CDR3 bases that were read are TGTGCCAGTAGTATTGGACTAGCGGGGGGATACGAG. Residues: CASSIGLAGGYE. The CDR3 in its entirety is CASSIGLAGGYEQYF.

On this clone: The sequenced fragment ends 3 residues before the CDR3 boundary, so the rest is inferred from the germline J gene. The rearrangement joins TRBV4-1 to TRBJ1-2, with unresolved D. This CDR3 has 14 residues. In germline, CDR1 is MGHRA, CDR2 YSYEKL. The CDR3 bases that were read are TGCGCCAGCAGCCAAAGAACGAAGCGGGAAGGC. The encoded protein is CASSQRTKREG. The full CDR3 reads CASSQRTKREGYTF.